This section outlines one T cell receptor (beta chain) sequence together with its context. From germline, CDR1 is LGHDT and CDR2 YNNKEL (reference sequence). V was cut by 8 bases and J by 9 bases, with 23 bases left in between. The CDR3 covers 15 residues. Reverse transcription of roughly 0.5 to 1 ug RNA was carried out with random hexamers. The TCR beta CDR3 was amplified by immunoSEQ multiplex PCR across 54 Vbeta, 13 Jbeta. TCRdb used MiXCR to reprocess the immunoSEQ multiplex PCR reads, holding one entry per CDR3 protein. Among just over 80,000 distinct CDR3 sequences listed, roughly 94% were seen once. The sample comes from a study of CD8 T cells in Susac syndrome.

The chain employs TRBV3-1 and TRBJ2-1; no reliable D call. The TCR comes from a human donor in good health. The material sequenced was CD8+ T cells from PBMCs. The CDR3 spells CASPQKSDRFGEQFF. The CDR3 DNA reads as TGTGCCAGCCCCCAGAAGTCCGACCGGTTCGGTGAGCAGTTCTTC.